One and the same sample provided the 26 T cell receptor beta chains below, sequenced in a study of early T cells in non-severe SARS-CoV-2 infection (dated by TCRdb to the early 2020s). Library creation used 5' RACE. These reads were obtained on a NextSeq 500. TCRdb reran the public reads through fastp at Q25 and MiXCR, keeping productive beta chains. Rows are combined by CDR3 protein, so each entry shows the most common genes and DNA. The sample includes some 71,000 distinct CDR3 sequences, with approximately 10% observed a single time. 6% to 7% of the sample goes to the ten largest clones. The material sequenced was whole blood. The receptor source for this set is an adult who was a healthcare worker with PCR-confirmed SARS-CoV-2 infection or an uninfected control (not recorded which).

V gene TRBV6-2 or TRBV6-3 combines with J gene TRBJ2-1; 7 positions agree with TRBD1. V trimming: 7 bases; J trimming: 7 bases; junction bases outside the gene matches: 10. Germline assignment: CDR1 MNHEY and CDR2 SVGEGT. CDR3 length: 14 amino acids. The CDR3 DNA reads as TGTGCCAGCACCTCTATAATGACAGGGAATGAGCAGTTCTTC. Its translation is CASTSIMTGNEQFF.

The V call is TRBV29-1, the J call TRBJ1-3, with unresolved D. V was shortened by 1 base and J by 3 bases, with 7 bases between the two germline ends. CDR1 and CDR2 from the germline V gene are SQVTM and ANQGSEA. This CDR3 comprises 13 residues. CDR3 sequence reads: CSVEVQFGNTIYF. Here the CDR3 DNA reads TGCAGCGTTGAAGTACAGTTTGGAAACACCATATATTTT.

Ten or more counts support this clonotype. The chain carries TRBV10-1 and TRBJ2-7; D is uncertain. Germline loops: CDR1 WNHNN, CDR2 SYGVQD (reference sequence). V lost 4 bases and J 6 bases, leaving 7 bases between the germline ends. CDR3 length: 11 amino acids. The CDR3 sequence is CASSVGLEQYF. The CDR3 region has the DNA TGCGCCAGCAGTGTCGGCCTCGAGCAGTACTTC.

V is TRBV4-1 and J is TRBJ2-3, with a weak D call TRBD2 (5 bases). The V and J ends lost 0 bases and 6 bases respectively, with 10 bases between them. CDR1 MGHRA and CDR2 YSYEKL come from the germline V gene. This CDR3 spans 14 amino acids. CDR3 nucleotide sequence: TGCGCCAGCAGCCAAGATAGGGCTAGCGATACGCAGTATTTT. It specifies CASSQDRASDTQYF.

There are a few counts of this clonotype. This chain uses TRBV11-2 with TRBJ2-1; D ambiguous. Between the trimmed V and J ends, which lost 4 bases and 3 bases, there was a span of 10 bases. This CDR3 region has 14 residues. Germline CDR1 is SGHAT and CDR2 is FQNNGV. The CDR3 region has the DNA TGTGCCAGCAGCTCCGACGGAAACTACAATGAGCAGTTCTTC. Its protein is CASSSDGNYNEQFF.

This clonotype was found many times. The gene calls are TRBV7-2 and TRBJ1-2, with D maybe TRBD1 (5 bases). Trimming stripped 5 bases from V and 5 bases from J, with 21 bases between. The CDR3 consists of 16 residues. Germline lookup yields CDR1 SGHTA and CDR2 FQGNSA. Here the CDR3 reads CASSPRFTGGAYGYTF. In DNA form, the CDR3 reads TGTGCCAGCAGCCCGCGCTTCACAGGAGGGGCGTATGGCTACACCTTC.

This clonotype has ten or more counts. The chain links TRBV10-2 to TRBJ2-3; 14 bases map to TRBD2. After removal of 9 bases from V and 4 bases from J, the junction contained 9 bases not matched to a gene. The CDR3 runs to 16 residues. Germline V gene lookup returns CDR1 WSHSY and CDR2 SAAADI. DNA of the CDR3: TGCGCCAGTGCAGCTCCGGGACTAGCGGGAGCAGATACGCAGTATTTT. This codes for CASAAPGLAGADTQYF.

There are a few counts of this clonotype. This sequence joins TRBV6-2 or TRBV6-3 and TRBJ2-1; 12 bases agree with TRBD2. This CDR3 has 16 amino acids. CDR1 MNHEY and CDR2 SVGEGT come from the germline V gene. Trimming took 6 bases from V and 0 from J; bases not matched to a gene: 3. CDR3 DNA: TGTGCCAGCAGGGGACTAGCGGGCACCTCCTACAATGAGCAGTTCTTC. It translates to CASRGLAGTSYNEQFF.

This clonotype was counted many times. V usage is TRBV7-9 and J usage is TRBJ1-6; D gene ambiguous. Germline CDR1 SEHNR, CDR2 FQNEAQ (reference sequence). This CDR3 has 15 amino acids. Trimming pared 2 bases from V and 3 bases from J, leaving 8 bases between. The CDR3 is CASSLYRDYNSPLHF. Written as DNA, the CDR3 is TGTGCCAGCAGCTTATACCGGGACTATAATTCACCCCTCCACTTT. The full variable domain, rest sourced from reference TRBV7-9 and TRBJ1-6, is DTGVSQNPRHKITKRGQNVTFRCDPISEHNRLYWYRQTLGQGPEFLTYFQNEAQLEKSRLLSDRFSAERPKGSFSTLEIQRTEQGDSAMYLCASSLYRDYNSPLHFGNGTRLTVT.

This clonotype was seen ten or more times. The rearrangement joins TRBV2 to TRBJ2-7, with D unclear. Trimming stripped 6 bases from V and 4 bases from J, with 7 bases between. Germline V gives CDR1 SNHLY, CDR2 FYNNEI. This CDR3 is 11 amino acids long. The CDR3 sequence is CASRVVYEQYF. As DNA, the CDR3 is TGTGCCAGCAGAGTAGTTTACGAGCAGTACTTC.

This clonotype was detected many times. The chain uses TRBV19 and TRBJ2-1; D gene uncertain. CDR1 and CDR2 from the germline V gene are LNHDA and SQIVND (reference sequence). V dropped 9 bases and J dropped 8 bases, with 14 bases sitting between them. This CDR3 comprises 12 residues. The CDR3 DNA reads as TGTGCCAGCAGTGTACGAGGCGATGAGCAGTTCTTC. Protein product: CASSVRGDEQFF.

The chain couples TRBV3-1 to TRBJ1-4, with 12 bases identical to TRBD1. Germline V lookup: CDR1 LGHDT, CDR2 YNNKEL (reference sequence). Trimming removed 8 bases from V and 5 bases from J; junction bases left unmatched: 6. The CDR3 sequence is 15 residues long. CDR3 DNA sequence: TGTGCCAGCTCCGGGACAGGGGGCCAAAATGAAAAACTGTTTTTT. It is translated as CASSGTGGQNEKLFF.

This chain uses TRBV2 with TRBJ2-2, with TRBD2 matching over 7 bases. Germline assignment: CDR1 SNHLY and CDR2 FYNNEI. The CDR3 contains 14 residues. Trimming took 4 bases from V and 3 from J; bases not matched to a gene: 2. The CDR3: CASSGLADTGELFF. The DNA for the CDR3 is TGTGCCAGCAGTGGGCTAGCGGACACCGGGGAGCTGTTTTTT.

This clonotype was seen at least ten times. The chain has TRBV20-1 and TRBJ1-5, with TRBD1 identical over 8 bases. The length of the CDR3 is 13 residues. The ends lost 6 bases at V and 5 bases at J; junction bases unmatched: 6. CDR1 DFQATT and CDR2 SNEGSKA come from the germline V gene (reference sequence). The CDR3 sequence is CSAQTGVDQPQHF. In DNA, the CDR3 is TGCAGTGCCCAGACAGGGGTTGATCAGCCCCAGCATTTT.

The chain is built from TRBV5-1 and TRBJ2-7, with 7 positions matching TRBD1. Germline V gives CDR1 SGHRS, CDR2 YFSETQ. Germline trimming cut 7 bases from V and 0 bases from J; bases unmatched to any gene: 4. The length of the CDR3 is 13 residues. CDR3 DNA: TGCGCCAGCGGGGGACAGAGCTCCTACGAGCAGTACTTC. It translates to CASGGQSSYEQYF.

This clonotype was seen repeatedly, ten times or more. The V and J genes are TRBV2 and TRBJ2-5; TRBD2 might be the D (6 bases). Per germline, CDR1 SNHLY and CDR2 FYNNEI. V lost 5 bases and J 0 bases, leaving 7 bases between the germline ends. The CDR3 loop spans 13 amino acids. CDR3 coding DNA: TGTGCCAGCAGTCGGGGGAACCAAGAGACCCAGTACTTC. Its protein product is CASSRGNQETQYF.

V usage is TRBV5-4 and J usage is TRBJ2-3; D ambiguous. The V end lost 2 bases, the J end lost 4 bases, and 8 bases lay between the germline ends. The germline V gene has CDR1 SGHNT and CDR2 YYREEE (reference sequence). This CDR3 has 13 amino acids. The CDR3: CASSLEAADTQYF. The CDR3, as DNA: TGTGCCAGCAGCTTAGAGGCGGCAGATACGCAGTATTTT.

The genes are TRBV12-3 or TRBV12-4 and TRBJ2-2, with 12 bases aligning to TRBD2. Losses at the gene ends were 5 bases for V and 5 bases for J; bases not matched to a gene: 9. The CDR3 totals 17 residues. The DNA for the CDR3 is TGTGCCAGCAGTGCCACTCTAGCGGGAGGGCGTACCGGGGAGCTGTTTTTT. Protein product: CASSATLAGGRTGELFF.

This clonotype is labeled as medium-sized. The chain is built from TRBV20-1 and TRBJ2-3; no clear D. Germline CDR1 DFQATT, CDR2 SNEGSKA (reference sequence). V was trimmed by 3 bases and J by 0 bases, leaving 7 bases between them. There are 13 residues in the CDR3. CDR3 region: CSARLGSTDTQYF. CDR3 nucleotides: TGCAGTGCTAGGCTCGGGAGCACAGATACGCAGTATTTT.

This clonotype was observed many times. CDR3 protein: CASSTGALGNQPQHF. DNA for the CDR3: TGTGCCAGCAGTACCGGGGCATTAGGCAATCAGCCCCAGCATTTT. The chain is built from TRBV12-3 or TRBV12-4 and TRBJ1-5; maybe TRBD1 (5 bases). CDR3 length equals 15 residues. Trimming left V 5 bases short and J 2 bases short, with 13 bases between.

At least ten counts were recorded for this clonotype. This sequence joins TRBV28 and TRBJ2-1, with TRBD2 identical over 11 bases. CDR1 and CDR2 from the germline V gene are MDHEN and SYDVKM. V shed 2 bases and J 7 bases; nucleotides not matched to a gene: 10. This CDR3 has 17 residues. CDR3 amino acids: CASSLPPTSGRNNEQFF. The CDR3 DNA is TGTGCCAGCAGTTTACCCCCTACTAGCGGGAGAAATAATGAGCAGTTCTTC.

The V gene is TRBV14, the J gene TRBJ1-1; D unresolved. Per the germline V gene, CDR1 is SGHDN and CDR2 is FVKESK. V gave up 1 base and J gave up 7 bases, with 10 bases separating them. The CDR3 totals 13 residues. CDR3 region: CASSQASYLEAFF. CDR3 bases: TGTGCCAGCAGCCAAGCTTCATATCTTGAAGCTTTCTTT. Based on the CDR3 plus reference TRBV14 and TRBJ1-1, the full variable domain is EAGVTQFPSHSVIEKGQTVTLRCDPISGHDNLYWYRRVMGKEIKFLLHFVKESKQDESGMPNNRFLAERTGGTYSTLKVQPAELEDSGVYFCASSQASYLEAFFGQGTRLTVV.

This clonotype came up many times. The rearrangement links TRBV6-2 or TRBV6-3 to TRBJ2-1, with 15 nucleotides matching TRBD2. V was pared by 4 bases and J by 4 bases, with 11 bases of the junction left unmatched. The CDR3 runs to 19 residues. The germline gives CDR1 MNHEY, CDR2 SVGEGT. DNA of the CDR3: TGTGCCAGCAGTTCCGGACTAGCGGGAGGGTACCGGGCTTACAATGAGCAGTTCTTC. Translation: CASSSGLAGGYRAYNEQFF.

This clonotype was seen more than once but under ten times. The chain carries TRBV6-6 and TRBJ2-5, with D tentatively TRBD2 (6 bases). Germline V gene data show CDR1 as MNHNY and CDR2 as SVGAGI (reference sequence). The CDR3 loop spans 14 amino acids. Between the trimmed V and J ends, which lost 0 bases and 5 bases, there was a span of 10 bases. The CDR3 DNA reads as TGTGCCAGCAGTTACTCGGAGGGCGGGGAGACCCAGTACTTC. Translated: CASSYSEGGETQYF.

In its sample, this clonotype was seen many times. The chain recombines TRBV6-6 with TRBJ2-7, with TRBD2 as a possible D gene (6 bases). The CDR3 is 13 residues long. CDR1 is MNHNY and CDR2 is SVGAGI in the germline V gene (reference sequence). With 2 bases removed from V and 7 bases from J, the gap between germline ends came to 12 bases. The CDR3 sequence is CASSYARGREQYF. CDR3 DNA: TGTGCCAGCAGTTACGCGCGTGGGAGGGAGCAGTACTTC.

In this sample, this clonotype is medium-sized. This chain joins TRBV7-8 and TRBJ2-3; possibly TRBD1 for D (6 bases). The germline V gene has CDR1 SGHVS and CDR2 FQNEAQ. V was shortened by 1 base and J by 5 bases, with 22 bases between the two germline ends. This CDR3 is built from 18 residues. The CDR3 DNA is TGTGCCAGCAGCTTAGTGGGGGCCCGAGACCTGGTAAGAGATACGCAGTATTTT. Translation: CASSLVGARDLVRDTQYF. Full variable domain (rest looked up from reference TRBV7-8 and TRBJ2-3): GAGVSQSPRYKVAKRGQDVALRCDPISGHVSLFWYQQALGQGPEFLTYFQNEAQLDKSGLPSDRFFAERPEGSVSTLKIQRTQQEDSAVYLCASSLVGARDLVRDTQYFGPGTRLTVL.